This T cell receptor beta chain was documented in a study of blood T cell repertoires in COVID-19. Overall study context: The cDNA or gDNA used as material had been derived from T cells, B-cell-depleted T cells, or PBMCs.

V dropped 5 bases and J dropped 8; count of bases not matched to a gene: 11. This CDR3 comprises 16 residues. Germline V gene lookup returns CDR1 SGHTA and CDR2 FQGNSA. The method was immunoSEQ multiplex PCR; TCRdb's version includes in-frame clones alone and lacks a portion of them. The sample contains 50,000 to 70,000 clones, around 84% of which appear only once. The material sequenced was peripheral blood. The genes are TRBV7-2 and TRBJ2-1; 11 nucleotides match TRBD1. This receptor was identified in a man aged 50 or older with active COVID-19. CDR3 coding DNA: TGTGCCAGCAGCCTCGCCCCTGGACAGGGGGCATATGAGCAGTTCTTC. Its protein is CASSLAPGQGAYEQFF.